The 24 T cell receptor beta chains presented below share a single source sample, sequenced in a study of cytomegalovirus exposure and HLA in healthy donors. The PCR contained 60 Vbeta and 13 Jbeta primers. Repertoires were generated with immunoSEQ multiplex PCR, while TCRdb's copy carries only in-frame clones and drops some. The repertoire holds approximately 180,000 clones, with more than 85% as singletons. The sample was PBMCs. All receptors come from a girl under three years old in good health and CMV-seronegative.

The chain recombines TRBV5-1 with TRBJ2-1; TRBD2 aligns across 8 bases. This CDR3 comprises 17 residues. The germline gives CDR1 SGHRS, CDR2 YFSETQ. J gave up 0 bases and V 0 bases, and 5 bases lay outside the gene matches. In DNA, the CDR3 is TGCGCCAGCAGCTTGGATGGTAGCGGGATCTCCTACAATGAGCAGTTCTTC. Translation gives CASSLDGSGISYNEQFF.

V and J are TRBV9 and TRBJ2-7; TRBD1 matches 8 bases. The V gene's germline CDR1 is SGDLS and CDR2 YYNGEE. V lost 3 bases and J lost 0; bases outside the gene matches: 2. The CDR3 covers 14 residues. The CDR3 nucleotides are TGTGCCAGCAGCGCAGGGGGCGCCTCCTACGAGCAGTACTTC. Amino acid sequence: CASSAGGASYEQYF.

The chain employs TRBV15 and TRBJ2-5; 14 nucleotides match TRBD2. CDR3 length: 19 amino acids. Germline CDR1 and CDR2: LNHNV and YYDKDF (reference sequence). V shed 5 bases, J shed 2 bases, and the junction held 13 bases outside the gene matches. The DNA of the CDR3 is TGTGCCACCAGCGCCCACGGGACTAGCGGGAGAGATCTGCAAGAGACCCAGTACTTC. Its protein product is CATSAHGTSGRDLQETQYF.

This sequence joins TRBV19 and TRBJ1-1, with no clear D. Trimming left V 2 bases short and J 0 bases short, with 10 bases between. Germline values: CDR1 LNHDA, CDR2 SQIVND (reference sequence). CDR3 length: 15 residues. As DNA, the CDR3 is TGTGCCAGTAGTATATCGACACGCATGAACACTGAAGCTTTCTTT. This sequence encodes CASSISTRMNTEAFF.

This clone was observed once. The chain recombines TRBV15 with TRBJ2-2; 9 bases fit TRBD2. With 1 base clipped from V and 6 bases from J, the junction kept 3 bases outside the gene matches. The CDR3 length is 15 residues. The germline gives CDR1 LNHNV, CDR2 YYDKDF (reference sequence). The CDR3 here is CATSRGGLAPGELFF. CDR3 nucleotides: TGTGCCACCAGCAGAGGAGGACTAGCGCCCGGGGAGCTGTTTTTT.

This chain links TRBV30 with TRBJ1-5; perhaps TRBD1 as D (5 bases). The CDR3 totals 14 residues. V lost 2 bases and J lost 0, with 8 bases in between. CDR1 and CDR2 (germline): GTSNPN, SVGIG (reference sequence). The CDR3 sequence is CAWSRGTSNQPQHF. The CDR3, as DNA: TGTGCCTGGAGTAGGGGAACTAGCAATCAGCCCCAGCATTTT.

In DNA, the CDR3 is TGTGCCAGCAGCTTAGGGGCCCATACCGGGGAGCTGTTTTTT. Translated, it gives CASSLGAHTGELFF. The chain recombines TRBV7-9 with TRBJ2-2; D is ambiguous. Deletions cut 1 base from V and 5 bases from J, with 8 bases between. The CDR3 has 14 amino acids. From germline, CDR1 is SEHNR and CDR2 FQNEAQ (reference sequence).

The V and J genes are TRBV7-8 and TRBJ1-1; TRBD1 agrees at 9 bases. The CDR3 has 15 amino acids. Germline V gene lookup returns CDR1 SGHVS and CDR2 FQNEAQ. Trimming cost V 5 bases and J 5 bases; bases outside gene matches: 9. The CDR3 loop is CASSTGTGQGTEAFF. CDR3 DNA sequence: TGTGCCAGCAGCACCGGGACAGGGCAGGGGACTGAAGCTTTCTTT.

This clone was detected a few times. The chain has TRBV6-1 and TRBJ1-3, with D unclear. The germline V gene has CDR1 MNHNS and CDR2 SASEGT. The CDR3 runs 14 residues. V was cut by 3 bases and J by 8 bases, with 14 bases left in between. The DNA of the CDR3 is TGTGCCAGCAGTGAGATTAGGGAGTGGTACACCATATATTTT. Amino acids: CASSEIREWYTIYF.

The V and J genes are TRBV6-6 and TRBJ2-7; maybe TRBD1 (6 bases). Deletions cut 8 bases from V and 2 bases from J, with 22 bases between. The CDR3 consists of 16 residues. The V gene's germline CDR1 is MNHNY and CDR2 SVGAGI (reference sequence). CDR3 nucleotides: TGTGCCAGCGCTCGTCCCCGGGACAATGTTCCCTACGAGCAGTACTTC. It yields the protein CASARPRDNVPYEQYF.

The chain is built from TRBV5-1 and TRBJ2-5; 9 bases match TRBD2. The J segment lost 5 bases and the V segment lost 1 base, leaving 15 bases of the junction unmatched. Germline assignment: CDR1 SGHRS and CDR2 YFSETQ. The CDR3 runs 18 residues. The CDR3 here is CASSLTNWREGRAETQYF. For the CDR3, the DNA is TGCGCCAGCAGCTTGACCAATTGGCGGGAGGGAAGAGCGGAGACCCAGTACTTC. Using reference TRBV5-1 and TRBJ2-5 for the parts outside the CDR3, the full variable domain is KAGVTQTPRYLIKTRGQQVTLSCSPISGHRSVSWYQQTPGQGLQFLFEYFSETQRNKGNFPGRFSGRQFSNSRSEMNVSTLELGDSALYLCASSLTNWREGRAETQYFGPGTRLLVL.

This chain joins TRBV11-2 and TRBJ2-1; D call uncertain. With 2 bases removed from V and 9 bases from J, the gap between germline ends came to 11 bases. CDR1 SGHAT and CDR2 FQNNGV come from the germline V gene. The CDR3 has 13 amino acids. CDR3 in amino acids: CASSLIGPSEQFF. The CDR3 coding sequence is TGTGCCAGCAGCTTAATTGGGCCAAGTGAGCAGTTCTTC.

This clone was counted once. The V gene is TRBV7-9, the J gene TRBJ2-7; 10 bases are shared with TRBD2. Germline loops: CDR1 SEHNR, CDR2 FQNEAQ (reference sequence). V gave up 0 bases and J gave up 4 bases; unmatched junction bases: 9. The length of the CDR3 is 17 residues. CDR3 sequence: CASSLARSGLAVYEQYF. CDR3 sequence (DNA): TGTGCCAGCAGCTTAGCCCGAAGTGGACTAGCGGTATACGAGCAGTACTTC.

The V gene is TRBV6-1, the J gene TRBJ2-3, with TRBD2 matching over 8 bases. In germline, CDR1 is MNHNS, CDR2 SASEGT. V was pared by 5 bases and J by 4 bases, with 5 bases of the junction left unmatched. The CDR3 contains 14 residues. This CDR3 reads CASSRAGVADTQYF. The CDR3 DNA follows: TGTGCCAGCAGTCGAGCGGGAGTCGCAGATACGCAGTATTTT.

With regard to this clone: Distinct nucleotide sequences in the sample also encode this CDR3. The chain carries TRBV30 and TRBJ1-5; D is perhaps TRBD1 (5 bases). The CDR3 covers 13 residues. Germline V gives CDR1 GTSNPN, CDR2 SVGIG (reference sequence). V lost 0 bases, J lost 4 bases, and 7 bases lay in between. CDR3: CAWSVGGNQPQHF. The CDR3 bases are TGTGCCTGGAGTGTGGGGGGTAATCAGCCCCAGCATTTT.

This sequence joins TRBV30 and TRBJ1-5; no clear D gene. V dropped 1 base and J dropped 2 bases, with 6 bases sitting between them. CDR1 GTSNPN and CDR2 SVGIG come from the germline V gene (reference sequence). CDR3 size: 13 residues. CDR3 nucleotides: TGTGCCTGGAGTGGAGGTGGCAATCAGCCCCAGCATTTT. As protein: CAWSGGGNQPQHF.

The rearrangement uses TRBV9 and TRBJ1-1; D possibly corresponds to TRBD1 (5 bases). The germline V gene encodes CDR1 SGDLS and CDR2 YYNGEE. Trimming took 0 bases from V and 5 from J, leaving 8 bases between them. This CDR3 comprises 13 residues. CDR3: CASSVGGWTEAFF. CDR3 DNA: TGTGCCAGCAGCGTAGGGGGCTGGACTGAAGCTTTCTTT.

The chain uses TRBV30 and TRBJ2-7, with 9 bases fitting TRBD2. The germline V gene has CDR1 GTSNPN and CDR2 SVGIG (reference sequence). The CDR3 is made up of 14 amino acids. J was trimmed by 4 bases and V by 3 bases; bases with no gene match: 7. The CDR3 is CAWRRVAGGYEQYF. CDR3 sequence (DNA): TGTGCCTGGAGAAGGGTGGCGGGAGGGTACGAGCAGTACTTC.

The chain is built from TRBV4-2 and TRBJ1-3; D may be TRBD1 (5 bases). This CDR3 has 18 amino acids. The V gene's germline CDR1 is LGHNA and CDR2 YNFKEQ. Trimming left V 4 bases short and J 0 bases short, with 19 bases between. In DNA form, the CDR3 reads TGTGCCAGCAGCCGCCGGGCGGAATGGGGCGGCTCTGGAAACACCATATATTTT. As protein: CASSRRAEWGGSGNTIYF.

The chain is built from TRBV5-6 and TRBJ1-2; 7 positions match TRBD1. CDR1 is SGHDT and CDR2 is YYEEEE in the germline V gene. The CDR3 is made up of 13 amino acids. The J segment lost 8 bases and the V segment lost 7 bases, leaving 11 bases of the junction unmatched. The CDR3 DNA follows: TGTGCCAGCTTCCAGACAGGGACGGAAGGCTACACCTTC. Translating gives CASFQTGTEGYTF.

This CDR3 is CASSQEDTFSYEQYF. In DNA, the CDR3 is TGCGCCAGCAGCCAAGAGGACACCTTCTCCTACGAGCAGTACTTC. The chain joins TRBV4-1 to TRBJ2-7; D might be TRBD1 (5 bases). Trimming pared 0 bases from V and 0 bases from J, leaving 9 bases between. This CDR3 spans 15 amino acids. From germline, CDR1 is MGHRA and CDR2 YSYEKL.

The chain is built from TRBV18 and TRBJ2-7; TRBD2 matches 7 bases. Germline-derived CDR1 and CDR2 are KGHSH and LQKENI. The CDR3 contains 16 residues. With V trimmed by 2 bases and J by 2 bases, 9 bases remained unmatched. The CDR3 DNA sequence: TGTGCCAGCTCACCAATCGGCGGGAGCTTCCCCTACGAGCAGTACTTC. This encodes CASSPIGGSFPYEQYF.

The rearrangement uses TRBV7-6 and TRBJ2-1; TRBD1 matches 10 bases. CDR3 length equals 16 residues. V was pared by 1 base and J by 7 bases, with 7 bases of the junction left unmatched. Germline CDR1 and CDR2: SGHVS and FNYEAQ. Here the CDR3 DNA reads TGTGCCAGCAGCTTAGTATTCGGACAGGGGGTAAATGAGCAGTTCTTC. It encodes CASSLVFGQGVNEQFF. Filled out from reference TRBV7-6 and TRBJ2-1, the complete variable domain reads GAGVSQSPRYKVTKRGQDVALRCDPISGHVSLYWYRQALGQGPEFLTYFNYEAQQDKSGLPNDRFSAERPEGSISTLTIQRTEQRDSAMYRCASSLVFGQGVNEQFFGPGTRLTVL.

The rearrangement uses TRBV5-1 and TRBJ2-5; a possible D gene is TRBD2 (6 bases). Matching the DNA end better, TRBJ2-7 makes the J call doubtful. There are 15 residues in the CDR3. Germline CDR1 is SGHRS and CDR2 is YFSETQ. The CDR3 reads CASSFLTGVQYEQYF. The CDR3 DNA follows: TGCGCCAGCAGCTTCTTAACGGGAGTTCAATACGAGCAGTACTTC.